This entry is about one T cell receptor (beta chain). What it binds is not known. Both 60 Vbeta primers and 13 Jbeta primers went into the PCR. Sequenced by immunoSEQ multiplex PCR; TCRdb stores in-frame clones only, minus some. The sample carries about 140,000 clones, over 75% recorded once. The donors, nominally healthy at sampling, likely had unrecorded immune exposures. The sample is drawn from a study of cytomegalovirus exposure and HLA in healthy donors. Study-wide results and caveats: It was reported that TCR beta sequences correctly inferred the HLA-A and HLA-B alleles for most subjects. With DRB1 most and HLA-C fewest, TCR association rates differed between HLA loci in a later analysis.

V dropped 1 base and J dropped 5 bases, with 13 bases sitting between them. Per germline, CDR1 MNHNS and CDR2 SASEGT. CDR3 length: 15 amino acids. This sequence was found in a middle-aged man in good health and CMV-seronegative. The chain combines TRBV6-1 with TRBJ2-3, with no clear D. The sequenced material came from PBMCs. CDR3 protein: CASSEGGARVDTQYF. In nucleotides, the CDR3 is TGTGCCAGCAGTGAAGGAGGAGCCCGGGTAGATACGCAGTATTTT.